The 16 T cell receptor beta chains below come from one sample, sequenced in a study of cytotoxic CD8 clonotypes in ibrutinib-treated CLL. Sequencing was performed with immunoSEQ multiplex PCR; in TCRdb, only in-frame clones are kept and a portion is missing. The sample consists of tens of thousands of clones, around three fifths of them appearing once. Sequenced material: PBMCs, taken after 12 months of ibrutinib treatment. The receptors stem from a human donor with chronic lymphocytic leukemia.

The rearrangement uses TRBV14 and TRBJ2-3; the D is unclear. Germline CDR1 is SGHDN and CDR2 is FVKESK. With 0 bases removed from V and 0 bases from J, the gap between germline ends came to 10 bases. The CDR3 is 16 amino acids. The CDR3 nucleotides read TGTGCCAGCAGCCAAGATTTGCAGCTTAGCACAGATACGCAGTATTTT. This translates into CASSQDLQLSTDTQYF.

This clone was observed a handful of times. V gene TRBV28 combines with J gene TRBJ1-2; no reliable D call. The germline V and J ends were trimmed by 6 bases and 3 bases, with 14 bases remaining between them. Germline V gives CDR1 MDHEN, CDR2 SYDVKM. The CDR3 is made up of 14 amino acids. Here the CDR3 DNA reads TGTGCCAGCAGATGGTTAGATGACTACTATGGCTACACCTTC. It specifies CASRWLDDYYGYTF.

The CDR3 sequence: CASSQEGAGGTDTQYF. CDR3 sequence (DNA): TGCGCCAGCAGCCAAGAGGGGGCGGGGGGCACAGATACGCAGTATTTT. V gene TRBV4-1 combines with J gene TRBJ2-3, with a possible D match to TRBD2 (7 bases). CDR1 and CDR2 (germline): MGHRA, YSYEKL. CDR3 length: 16 residues. Trimming cost V 0 bases and J 1 base, with 11 bases left between them.

The rearrangement links TRBV5-4 to TRBJ2-2; 8 bases fit TRBD2. Germline CDR1 SGHNT, CDR2 YYREEE (reference sequence). V gave up 6 bases and J gave up 4 bases; unmatched junction bases: 8. The CDR3 covers 15 residues. CDR3 nucleotide sequence: TGTGCCAGCAAATCGGGAGGGGGGGGCACCGGGGAGCTGTTTTTT. It encodes CASKSGGGGTGELFF. Using reference TRBV5-4 and TRBJ2-2 for the parts outside the CDR3, the full variable domain is ETGVTQSPTHLIKTRGQQVTLRCSSQSGHNTVSWYQQALGQGPQFIFQYYREEENGRGNFPPRFSGLQFPNYSSELNVNALELDDSALYLCASKSGGGGTGELFFGEGSRLTVL.

The J gene is TRBJ1-4, the V gene TRBV21-1. TRBV21-1 is designated a pseudogene. The length of the CDR3 is 15 residues. The DNA for the CDR3 is TGTGCCAGCAGCAAAGGAAAGGGCCGCGAAGGAAAACTGTTTTTT. Residues: CASSKGKGREGKLFF.

This clone was seen a handful of times. J is TRBJ2-1 and V is TRBV27, with D tentatively TRBD2 (5 bases). Germline values: CDR1 MNHEY, CDR2 SMNVEV (reference sequence). V was shortened by 3 bases and J by 8 bases, with 20 bases between the two germline ends. This CDR3 has 16 amino acids. CDR3 sequence reads: CASSLRVGTNPHEQFF. CDR3 bases: TGTGCCAGCAGTTTGCGGGTCGGAACTAACCCTCATGAGCAGTTCTTC.

CDR3 sequence (DNA): TGTGCCAGCAGTACGCCCGGGGGCTATAATTCACCCCTCCACTTT. Protein product: CASSTPGGYNSPLHF. The chain combines TRBV27 with TRBJ1-6; a weak D match, TRBD1 (5 bases). Trimming removed 5 bases from V and 3 bases from J, with 11 bases in between. CDR1 and CDR2 (germline): MNHEY, SMNVEV (reference sequence). The CDR3 length is 15 residues.

This clone was picked up many times. This chain joins TRBV2 and TRBJ1-2; TRBD1 agrees at 7 bases. This CDR3 is built from 15 residues. Trimming cost V 2 bases and J 6 bases; bases outside gene matches: 9. The V gene's germline CDR1 is SNHLY and CDR2 FYNNEI. CDR3 sequence reads: CASSERGPQGDGYTF. Written as DNA, the CDR3 is TGTGCCAGCAGTGAAAGGGGCCCGCAGGGGGATGGCTACACCTTC.

V and J are TRBV27 and TRBJ1-5; D ambiguous. The germline V and J ends were trimmed by 5 bases and 7 bases, with 6 bases remaining between them. Germline-derived CDR1 and CDR2 are MNHEY and SMNVEV (reference sequence). The CDR3 totals 11 residues. The CDR3 sequence: CASSTRQPQHF. The CDR3, as DNA: TGTGCCAGCAGTACAAGACAGCCCCAGCATTTT.

The V gene is TRBV5-6, the J gene TRBJ1-1, with 7 bases aligning to TRBD1. Germline loops: CDR1 SGHDT, CDR2 YYEEEE. The CDR3 contains 14 residues. With V trimmed by 4 bases and J by 3 bases, 6 bases remained unmatched. The DNA of the CDR3 is TGTGCCAGCAGCCTGAGACAGGGTGACACTGAAGCTTTCTTT. Amino acids: CASSLRQGDTEAFF. Looking up the rest from reference TRBV5-6 and TRBJ1-1 gives the full variable domain: DAGVTQSPTHLIKTRGQQVTLRCSPKSGHDTVSWYQQALGQGPQFIFQYYEEEERQRGNFPDRFSGHQFPNYSSELNVNALLLGDSALYLCASSLRQGDTEAFFGQGTRLTVV.

Details on this clone: Possible read error: a much larger clone is one base away. The same CDR3 can be traced to other DNA sequences in this sample. The chain recombines TRBV2 with TRBJ1-2; D remains ambiguous. V dropped 4 bases and J dropped 6 bases, with 15 bases sitting between them. The CDR3 has 14 residues. CDR1 SNHLY and CDR2 FYNNEI come from the germline V gene. CDR3 bases: TGTGCCAGCAGTGCCGGGGTCTCCTGGAATGGCTACACCTTC. Protein sequence: CASSAGVSWNGYTF.

This clone showed up just a few times. The V gene is TRBV5-8, the J gene TRBJ1-6, with D tentatively TRBD1 (5 bases). Trimming removed 7 bases from V and 8 bases from J, with 10 bases in between. The CDR3 runs 12 residues. Germline V gene lookup returns CDR1 SGHTS and CDR2 YDEGEE. CDR3 region: CASGDLYSPLHF. In DNA, the CDR3 is TGTGCCAGCGGGGACTTGTATTCACCCCTCCACTTT.

This clone was counted once. The V call is TRBV5-1, the J call TRBJ2-1; D not resolved. The germline CDR1 and CDR2 sequences are SGHRS and YFSETQ. The CDR3 totals 14 residues. Trimming removed 4 bases at V and 6 bases at J, with 14 bases between. CDR3 bases: TGCGCCAGCAGCCCCTCCACGACGTTCAATGAGCAGTTCTTC. As protein: CASSPSTTFNEQFF.

This clone showed up just a few times. The gene calls are TRBV6-5 and TRBJ2-2; D tentatively reads TRBD1 or TRBD2 (5 bases each). V was trimmed by 7 bases and J by 6 bases, leaving 15 bases between them. CDR3 length equals 14 residues. CDR1 MNHEY and CDR2 SVGAGI come from the germline V gene. The CDR3 nucleotides read TGTGCCAGCATAAGGGACCCCGGGGCCGGGGAGCTGTTTTTT. Protein sequence: CASIRDPGAGELFF.

The chain links TRBV29-1 to TRBJ2-5; TRBD2 might be the D (5 bases). The CDR3 has 12 residues. Germline loops: CDR1 SQVTM, CDR2 ANQGSEA. The V end lost 6 bases, the J end lost 5 bases, and 13 bases lay between the germline ends. In nucleotides, the CDR3 is TGCAGCGTCCCACTAGGACGGGAGACCCAGTACTTC. This codes for CSVPLGRETQYF.

This chain uses TRBV18 with TRBJ2-3; no firm D call. CDR1 is KGHSH and CDR2 is LQKENI in the germline V gene. V was pared by 3 bases and J by 6 bases, with 13 bases between. CDR3 size: 14 residues. CDR3 in amino acids: CASSPLNQPDTQYF. The CDR3 DNA reads TGTGCCAGCTCACCCTTGAACCAGCCTGATACGCAGTATTTT.